The present T cell receptor (beta chain) was sequenced within a study of identifying expanded T cells in peripheral blood. Overall study findings and caveats: Clone count variance between approximately two-week samples rose with total template count. Roughly 1.2 clones differed between technical replicates, versus around 15 and 18 over time.

Germline loops: CDR1 LNHDA, CDR2 SQIVND (reference sequence). The CDR3 is made up of 15 amino acids. With 9 bases clipped from V and 2 bases from J, the junction kept 12 bases outside the gene matches. During the collection period, no donor immune events like infections were recorded. This clone was picked up one time. The antigen remains unidentified. This table comes from immunoSEQ multiplex PCR, and its TCRdb copy is limited to in-frame clones, with some not included. The sample lists some 97,000 clones, around nine tenths occurring once. The sequence came from a person aged 18 to 70 in good health. The V call is TRBV19, the J call TRBJ2-5; 7 bases align to TRBD2. The sample consisted of blood. The CDR3 coding sequence is TGTGCCAGCTCCAGCCACCGGGGGGTGCAAGAGACCCAGTACTTC. Translating gives CASSSHRGVQETQYF. The whole variable domain, filled in from reference TRBV19 and TRBJ2-5, reads DGGITQSPKYLFRKEGQNVTLSCEQNLNHDAMYWYRQDPGQGLRLIYYSQIVNDFQKGDIAEGYSVSREKKESFPLTVTSAQKNPTAFYLCASSSHRGVQETQYFGPGTRLLVL.